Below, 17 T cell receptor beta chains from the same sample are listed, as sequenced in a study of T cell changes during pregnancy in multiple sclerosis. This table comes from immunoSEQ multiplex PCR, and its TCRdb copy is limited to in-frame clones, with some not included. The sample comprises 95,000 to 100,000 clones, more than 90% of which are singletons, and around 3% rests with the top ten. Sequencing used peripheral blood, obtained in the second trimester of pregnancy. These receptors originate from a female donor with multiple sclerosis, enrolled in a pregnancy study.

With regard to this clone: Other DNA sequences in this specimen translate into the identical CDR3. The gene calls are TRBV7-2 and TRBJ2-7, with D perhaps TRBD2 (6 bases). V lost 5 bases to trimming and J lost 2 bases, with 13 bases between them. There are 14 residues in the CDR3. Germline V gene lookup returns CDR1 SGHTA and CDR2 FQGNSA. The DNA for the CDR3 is TGTGCCAGCAGCCTAGGGACGGGAGCCTACGAGCAGTACTTC. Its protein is CASSLGTGAYEQYF.

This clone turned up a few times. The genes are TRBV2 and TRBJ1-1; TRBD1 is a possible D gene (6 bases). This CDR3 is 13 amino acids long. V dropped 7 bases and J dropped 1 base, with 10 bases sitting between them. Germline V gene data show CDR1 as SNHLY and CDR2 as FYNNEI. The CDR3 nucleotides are TGTGCCAGCACTCCGGGACAGAACACTGAAGCTTTCTTT. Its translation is CASTPGQNTEAFF.

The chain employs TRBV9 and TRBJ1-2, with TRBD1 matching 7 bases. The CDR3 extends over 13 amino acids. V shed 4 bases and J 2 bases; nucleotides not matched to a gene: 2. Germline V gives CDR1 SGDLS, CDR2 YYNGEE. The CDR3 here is CASSRDSNYGYTF. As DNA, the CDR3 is TGTGCCAGCAGCCGGGACAGCAACTATGGCTACACCTTC.

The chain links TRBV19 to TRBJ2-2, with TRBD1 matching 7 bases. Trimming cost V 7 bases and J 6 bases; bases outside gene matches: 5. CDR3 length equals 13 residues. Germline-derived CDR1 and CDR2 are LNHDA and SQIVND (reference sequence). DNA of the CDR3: TGTGCCAGTATGAGTCAGGGGGCCGGGGAGCTGTTTTTT. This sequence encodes CASMSQGAGELFF.

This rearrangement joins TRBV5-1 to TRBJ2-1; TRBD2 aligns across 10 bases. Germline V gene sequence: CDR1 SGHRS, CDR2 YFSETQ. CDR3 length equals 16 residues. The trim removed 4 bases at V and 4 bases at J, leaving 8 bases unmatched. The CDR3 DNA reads TGCGCCAGCAGCGTGGCCGGGACTAGCGAGTACAATGAGCAGTTCTTC. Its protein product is CASSVAGTSEYNEQFF.

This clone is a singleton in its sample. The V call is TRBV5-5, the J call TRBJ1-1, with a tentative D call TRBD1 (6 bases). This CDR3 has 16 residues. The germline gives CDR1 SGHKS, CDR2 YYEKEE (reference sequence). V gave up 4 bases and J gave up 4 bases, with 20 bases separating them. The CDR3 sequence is CASSPGEGVSFTEAFF. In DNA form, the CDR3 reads TGTGCCAGCAGCCCTGGGGAGGGGGTTTCATTCACTGAAGCTTTCTTT. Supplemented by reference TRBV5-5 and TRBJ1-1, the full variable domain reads DAGVTQSPTHLIKTRGQQVTLRCSPISGHKSVSWYQQVLGQGPQFIFQYYEKEERGRGNFPDRFSARQFPNYSSELNVNALLLGDSALYLCASSPGEGVSFTEAFFGQGTRLTVV.

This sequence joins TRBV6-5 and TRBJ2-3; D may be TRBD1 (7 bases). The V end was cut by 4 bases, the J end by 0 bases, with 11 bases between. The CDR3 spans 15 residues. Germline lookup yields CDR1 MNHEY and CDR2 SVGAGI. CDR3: CASSLQGTSTDTQYF. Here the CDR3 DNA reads TGTGCCAGCAGTTTACAGGGGACTAGCACAGATACGCAGTATTTT.

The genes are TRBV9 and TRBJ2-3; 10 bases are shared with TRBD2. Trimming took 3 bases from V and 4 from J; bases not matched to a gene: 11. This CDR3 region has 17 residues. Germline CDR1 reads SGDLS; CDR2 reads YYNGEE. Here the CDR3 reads CASSAVPSGRASDTQYF. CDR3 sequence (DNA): TGTGCCAGCAGCGCCGTTCCAAGCGGGAGGGCCTCAGATACGCAGTATTTT.

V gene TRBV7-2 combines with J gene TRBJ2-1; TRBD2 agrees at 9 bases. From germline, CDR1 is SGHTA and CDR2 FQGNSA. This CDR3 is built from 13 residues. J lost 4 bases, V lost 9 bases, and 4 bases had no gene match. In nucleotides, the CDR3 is TGTGCCAGTCGCGGGGGGGGGTACAATGAGCAGTTCTTC. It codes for CASRGGGYNEQFF. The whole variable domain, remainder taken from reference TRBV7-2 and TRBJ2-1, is GAGVSQSPSNKVTEKGKDVELRCDPISGHTALYWYRQSLGQGLEFLIYFQGNSAPDKSGLPSDRFSAERTGGSVSTLTIQRTQQEDSAVYLCASRGGGYNEQFFGPGTRLTVL.

The CDR3 reads CASRDGLAGVYEQYF. CDR3 coding DNA: TGTGCCAGCAGGGACGGACTAGCGGGAGTCTACGAGCAGTACTTC. This chain links TRBV5-6 with TRBJ2-7; 13 bases fit TRBD2. The length of the CDR3 is 15 residues. The J segment lost 3 bases and the V segment lost 5 bases, leaving 5 bases of the junction unmatched. Germline lookup yields CDR1 SGHDT and CDR2 YYEEEE.

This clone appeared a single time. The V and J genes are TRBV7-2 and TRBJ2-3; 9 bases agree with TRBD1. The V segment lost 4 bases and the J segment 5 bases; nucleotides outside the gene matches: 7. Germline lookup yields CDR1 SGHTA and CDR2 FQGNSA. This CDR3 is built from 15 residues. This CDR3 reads CASSSRQGGIDTQYF. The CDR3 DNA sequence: TGTGCCAGCAGCTCTAGACAGGGGGGAATAGATACGCAGTATTTT.

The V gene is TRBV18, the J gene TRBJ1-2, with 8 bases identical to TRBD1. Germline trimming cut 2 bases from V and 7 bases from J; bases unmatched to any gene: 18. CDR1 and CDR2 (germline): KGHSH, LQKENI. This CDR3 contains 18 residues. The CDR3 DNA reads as TGTGCCAGCTCACCAGAGATTTTCTCAGGGGGCTCGACGGGTGGCTACACCTTC. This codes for CASSPEIFSGGSTGGYTF.

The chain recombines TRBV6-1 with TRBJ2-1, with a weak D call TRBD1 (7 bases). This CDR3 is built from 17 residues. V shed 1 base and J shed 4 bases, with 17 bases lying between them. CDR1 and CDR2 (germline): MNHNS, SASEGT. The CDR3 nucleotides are TGTGCCAGCAGTGAAGGGCGGGGACAGCCCCATTACAATGAGCAGTTCTTC. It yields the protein CASSEGRGQPHYNEQFF.

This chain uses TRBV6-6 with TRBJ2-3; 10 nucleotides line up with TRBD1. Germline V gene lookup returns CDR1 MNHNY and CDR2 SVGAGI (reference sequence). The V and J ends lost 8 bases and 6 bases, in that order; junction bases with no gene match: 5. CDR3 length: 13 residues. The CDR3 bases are TGTGCCAGCCGGGACAGGGGCCCCGATACGCAGTATTTT. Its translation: CASRDRGPDTQYF.

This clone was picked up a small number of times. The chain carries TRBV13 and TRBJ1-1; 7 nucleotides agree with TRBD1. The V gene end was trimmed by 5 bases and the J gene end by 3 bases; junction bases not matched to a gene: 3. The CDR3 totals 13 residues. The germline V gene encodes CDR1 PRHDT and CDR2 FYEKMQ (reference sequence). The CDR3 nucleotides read TGTGCCAGCAGCGATACAGGGGACACTGAAGCTTTCTTT. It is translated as CASSDTGDTEAFF.

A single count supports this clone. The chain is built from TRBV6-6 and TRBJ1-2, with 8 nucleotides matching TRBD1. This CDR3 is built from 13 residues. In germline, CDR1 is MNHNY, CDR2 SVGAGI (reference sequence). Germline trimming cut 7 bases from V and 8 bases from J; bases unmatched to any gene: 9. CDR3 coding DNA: TGTGCCAGCAATGCAGGACAGGGTTCCGGCTACACCTTC. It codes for CASNAGQGSGYTF.

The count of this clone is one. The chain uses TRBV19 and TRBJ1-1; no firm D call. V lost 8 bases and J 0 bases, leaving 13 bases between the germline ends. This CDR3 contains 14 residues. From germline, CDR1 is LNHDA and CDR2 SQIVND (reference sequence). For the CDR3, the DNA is TGTGCCAGTTCTCACCCCAGTATGAACACTGAAGCTTTCTTT. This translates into CASSHPSMNTEAFF.